The present entry profiles one T cell receptor beta chain with its context. This sample is drawn from a study of blood T cell repertoires in COVID-19. The repertoire was sequenced with immunoSEQ multiplex PCR; TCRdb's copy has only in-frame clones and lacks some. The sample has about 380,000 clones, 88% seen once. The germline CDR1 and CDR2 sequences are SGHTA and FQGNSA. CDR3 length: 12 amino acids. V lost 7 bases to trimming and J lost 5 bases, with 9 bases between them. The sample taken for sequencing was PBMCs or T cells enriched from blood (not recorded which). This TCR came from a young woman who had recovered from COVID-19. The chain employs TRBV7-2 and TRBJ1-5, with D tentatively TRBD1 (5 bases). The CDR3 loop reads CASTDTYQPQHF. DNA for the CDR3: TGTGCCAGCACGGACACTTATCAGCCCCAGCATTTT.